These T cell receptor beta chains were read from a single sample in a study of regulatory T cells in long-lasting Graves disease. One entry per CDR3 protein results from TCRdb running MiXCR on the multiplex PCR reads. Of about 220,000 distinct CDR3 sequences listed, roughly 18% are singletons. The data also belong to a second study, concerning T cells in Graves' hyperthyroidism and ophthalmopathy.

This specimen consisted of peripheral blood mononuclear cells (PBMCs), obtained at new diagnosis, from a patient treated with antithyroid drugs. These receptors all stem from a woman in her 30s with Graves disease. The CDR3 runs from the conserved cysteine through the conserved F or W. A D gene is named only where the DNA matches it firmly. A row's size may be missing; if present it is once, few, many or a size class.

V	size	D	J	DNA	CDR3
TRBV15	NA	NA	TRBJ1-2	TGTGCCACCAGCAGAGAACAGGGAGCTAACTATGGCTACACCTTC	CATSREQGANYGYTF
TRBV24-1	NA	NA	TRBJ2-7	TGTGCCACCAGTGATTTGAAGGGCTACGAGCAGTACTTC	CATSDLKGYEQYF
TRBV5-1	many	NA	TRBJ2-7	TGCGCCAGCAGCTTGGTAACGGGGGGCGGCGACGAGCAGTACTTC	CASSLVTGGGDEQYF
TRBV27	many	NA	TRBJ1-5	TGTGCCAGCAGTTTATCTGCACAAAGATCTGTACCCCAGCATTTT	CASSLSAQRSVPQHF
TRBV28	NA	TRBD1	TRBJ2-6	TGTGCCAGCAGTTTTCAGGACAGGGGGGTTGGGGCCAACGTCCTGACTTTC	CASSFQDRGVGANVLTF
TRBV19	many	TRBD1	TRBJ2-7	TGTGCCAGTAGTATAGAAGGACAGGGCTACGAGCAGTACTTC	CASSIEGQGYEQYF
TRBV12-5	many	NA	TRBJ1-1	TGTGCTAGTGGTTTGGTACTGGGGGCGAGCACTGAAGCTTTCTTT	CASGLVLGASTEAFF
TRBV2	many	TRBD2	TRBJ2-3	TGTGCCAGCTGCCGGGAGGGCCGTACAGATACGCAGTATTTT	CASCREGRTDTQYF
TRBV30	NA	NA	TRBJ2-1	TGTGCCTGCACTGCTCTCTCCTACAATGAGCAGTTCTTC	CACTALSYNEQFF
TRBV19	NA	NA	TRBJ1-5	TGTGCCAGTACACAGGTTAATAGCAATCAGCCCCAGCATTTT	CASTQVNSNQPQHF
TRBV7-9	many	TRBD2	TRBJ2-1	TGTGCCAGCAGCCGGGCGGGGGAAAATGAGCAGTTCTTC	CASSRAGENEQFF
TRBV13	NA	TRBD1	TRBJ1-5	TGTGCCAGCAGCTACGGAACAGGGGGCCAGCCCCAGCATTTT	CASSYGTGGQPQHF
TRBV13	many	TRBD2	TRBJ2-3	TGTGCCAGCAGCTTAGGGCGGGGGGGCCTACGCACAGATACGCAGTATTTT	CASSLGRGGLRTDTQYF
TRBV7-8	many	NA	TRBJ2-1	TGTGCCAGCAGCCCGAGTGGGGCAGGGTCCTACAATGAGCAGTTCTTC	CASSPSGAGSYNEQFF
TRBV20-1	many	NA	TRBJ1-5	TGCAGTGCTAGAGATAAGGGGCAGGTCCGTCAGCCCCAGCATTTT	CSARDKGQVRQPQHF
TRBV12-3/TRBV12-4	many	NA	TRBJ2-3	TGTGCCAGCAGTACCGCCACCTCCGGGGCAGCTGGCACAGATACGCAGTATTTT	CASSTATSGAAGTDTQYF
TRBV4-1	NA	TRBD2	TRBJ2-7	TGCGCCAGCAGCCGTATCCTTAGCGGGGGGGCCGTCTCCTACGAGCAGTACTTC	CASSRILSGGAVSYEQYF
TRBV28	many	TRBD2	TRBJ2-1	TGTGCCAGCAGCCCGGGACTACCGAGTGAGCAGTTCTTC	CASSPGLPSEQFF
TRBV7-9	many	NA	TRBJ1-2	TGTGCCAGCAGCTTAGATGTAAGCAACTATGGCTACACCTTC	CASSLDVSNYGYTF
TRBV6-1	once	TRBD2	TRBJ2-1	TGTGCCAGCAGACAGACTAGCGGGGTGTACAATGAGCAGTTCTTC	CASRQTSGVYNEQFF
TRBV10-2	many	NA	TRBJ2-1	TGCGCCAGCAGACAGACACCCCGCGTCTGGGATGAGCAGTTCTTC	CASRQTPRVWDEQFF
TRBV3-1	many	TRBD1	TRBJ1-2	TGTGCCAGCAGCCAAGCTATTACCGGGACAGCCTATGGCTACACCTTC	CASSQAITGTAYGYTF
TRBV6-2/TRBV6-3	many	NA	TRBJ2-7	TGTGCCAGCAGTGAAGCTGGCGGGACATTGGCCTACGAGCAGTACTTC	CASSEAGGTLAYEQYF
TRBV30	many	NA	TRBJ2-7	TGTGCCTGGAGTGAGGACCCCACCTACGAGCAGTACTTC	CAWSEDPTYEQYF
TRBV19	NA	TRBD1	TRBJ1-2	TGTGCCAGTAGTTATACGTCCTCGCAGGGGGTCCTTGGCTACACCTTC	CASSYTSSQGVLGYTF
TRBV6-2/TRBV6-3	many	NA	TRBJ2-3	TGTGCCAGCAGCCTTGGTACGAGCCTACGCACAGATACGCAGTATTTT	CASSLGTSLRTDTQYF
TRBV6-5	many	TRBD1	TRBJ2-4	TGTGCCAGCAGTTACTCGGTGGGACAGCTAAACATTCAGTACTTC	CASSYSVGQLNIQYF
TRBV20-1	NA	TRBD1	TRBJ2-7	TGCAGTGCTAGAACCTCTCGGGACAGGGCCTACGAGCAGTACTTC	CSARTSRDRAYEQYF
TRBV2	many	TRBD2	TRBJ2-5	TGTGCCAGCAGTGAAGACCTAGCGGGAGGGGGGGAGACCCAGTACTTC	CASSEDLAGGGETQYF
TRBV28	NA	TRBD1	TRBJ1-2	TGTGCCAGCAGTAAGCCACAGGGGCACTATGGCTACACCTTC	CASSKPQGHYGYTF
TRBV12-3/TRBV12-4	many	NA	TRBJ1-1	TGTGCCAGCAGTTCCTCGAACAGGGTAACTGAAGCTTTCTTT	CASSSSNRVTEAFF
TRBV5-1	few	NA	TRBJ2-2	TGCGCCAGCAGCCTATACAGGACCGGGGAGCTGTTTTTT	CASSLYRTGELFF
TRBV5-1	few	TRBD1	TRBJ2-2	TGCGCCAGCAGCTGGGACAGTCTGCCCACCGGGGAGCTGTTTTTT	CASSWDSLPTGELFF
TRBV2	many	NA	TRBJ1-4	TGTGCCAGCACCGGAGGGAGGTCGACTAATGAAAAACTGTTTTTT	CASTGGRSTNEKLFF
TRBV7-2	NA	TRBD2	TRBJ2-1	TGTGCCAGCGTACTAGCGGGAGTCACTGAGCAGTTCTTC	CASVLAGVTEQFF
TRBV28	many	TRBD1	TRBJ1-3	TGTGCCAGCAGTTTTGGGACAGAGACTTATGGAAACACCATATATTTT	CASSFGTETYGNTIYF
TRBV19	NA	TRBD1	TRBJ1-5	TGTGCCAGTAGTATTGGGGGGACAGCGTTTAATAGCAATCAGCCCCAGCATTTT	CASSIGGTAFNSNQPQHF
TRBV5-4	few	TRBD2	TRBJ2-1	TGTGCCAGCAGCCCAACCGGGACTAGCGGGAGAGGGTCCTACAATGAGCAGTTCTTC	CASSPTGTSGRGSYNEQFF
TRBV28	many	NA	TRBJ1-6	TGTGCCAGCAGTTTATTTGAGCAGTCACCCCTCCACTTT	CASSLFEQSPLHF